Listed below are T cell receptor beta chains from one sample, sequenced in a study of regulatory T cells in long-lasting Graves disease. In TCRdb, the multiplex PCR reads were re-called with MiXCR into one record per CDR3 protein. Among a few hundred thousand distinct CDR3 sequences listed, around 19% were seen once. The same data also contributed to another study, on T cells in Graves' hyperthyroidism and ophthalmopathy.

Sample: peripheral blood mononuclear cells (PBMCs), taken at new diagnosis, from a patient treated with antithyroid drugs. Receptor source: a woman in her twenties or thirties with Graves disease. Both conserved end residues are part of each CDR3. Fields, in order: CDR3 length, D gene, J gene, V gene, clone size, CDR3 DNA, CDR3 protein. D genes are given only for firm matches. Only some rows state a clone size, as once, few, many or a class for expanded clones.

cdr3_length: 14
d_call: TRBD1
j_call: TRBJ2-7
v_call: TRBV5-1
clone_size: NA
cdr3_nt: TGCGCCAACAGCAGACAGGGGATTTTGTACGAGCAGTACTTC
cdr3_aa: CANSRQGILYEQYF

cdr3_length: 13
d_call: NA
j_call: TRBJ1-1
v_call: TRBV6-1
clone_size: many
cdr3_nt: TGTGCCAGCGGACGGGGTTGGGACACTGAAGCTTTCTTT
cdr3_aa: CASGRGWDTEAFF

cdr3_length: 14
d_call: TRBD2
j_call: TRBJ2-2
v_call: TRBV20-1
clone_size: few
cdr3_nt: TGCAGTGCATCTAGCGGGGGCTTCAGCAGGGAGCTGTTTTTT
cdr3_aa: CSASSGGFSRELFF

cdr3_length: 13
d_call: NA
j_call: TRBJ2-1
v_call: TRBV10-3
clone_size: NA
cdr3_nt: TGTGCCATCAGTGAGTTAGATTACAATGAGCAGTTCTTC
cdr3_aa: CAISELDYNEQFF

cdr3_length: 13
d_call: NA
j_call: TRBJ1-1
v_call: TRBV20-1
clone_size: many
cdr3_nt: TGCAGTGCGGACACTCCGGGACACCGTGAAGCTTTCTTT
cdr3_aa: CSADTPGHREAFF

cdr3_length: 15
d_call: TRBD2
j_call: TRBJ2-5
v_call: TRBV5-1
clone_size: many
cdr3_nt: TGCGCCAGCAGCTTGGAGGGTAGCGGGGGGCGGGCCCAGTACTTC
cdr3_aa: CASSLEGSGGRAQYF

cdr3_length: 11
d_call: NA
j_call: TRBJ1-2
v_call: TRBV7-2
clone_size: many
cdr3_nt: TGTGCCAGCAGTCCGCCGGGTGGCTACACCTTC
cdr3_aa: CASSPPGGYTF

cdr3_length: 13
d_call: NA
j_call: TRBJ2-2
v_call: TRBV2
clone_size: many
cdr3_nt: TGTGCCAGCAGGACAGGTTACACCGGGGAGCTGTTTTTT
cdr3_aa: CASRTGYTGELFF

cdr3_length: 14
d_call: NA
j_call: TRBJ1-5
v_call: TRBV2
clone_size: many
cdr3_nt: TGTGCCAGCAGGGAACAGGGAGGCGGACAGCCCCAGCATTTT
cdr3_aa: CASREQGGGQPQHF

cdr3_length: 12
d_call: NA
j_call: TRBJ2-3
v_call: TRBV20-1
clone_size: NA
cdr3_nt: TGCAGTGCTATTGCTAGCACAGATACGCAGTATTTT
cdr3_aa: CSAIASTDTQYF

cdr3_length: 15
d_call: NA
j_call: TRBJ1-5
v_call: TRBV5-1
clone_size: NA
cdr3_nt: TGCGCCAGCAGCTTGGTCGGGGGGAACAATCAGCCCCAGCATTTT
cdr3_aa: CASSLVGGNNQPQHF

cdr3_length: 16
d_call: NA
j_call: TRBJ2-2
v_call: TRBV9
clone_size: once
cdr3_nt: TGTGCCAGCAGCGTAAACCGCCTGGGGGGCACCGGGGAGCTGTTTTTT
cdr3_aa: CASSVNRLGGTGELFF

cdr3_length: 14
d_call: TRBD2
j_call: TRBJ2-7
v_call: TRBV28
clone_size: NA
cdr3_nt: TGTGCCAGCATCTCAGAGCTAGCGGTCCACGAGCAGTACTTC
cdr3_aa: CASISELAVHEQYF

cdr3_length: 13
d_call: NA
j_call: TRBJ1-1
v_call: TRBV20-1
clone_size: many
cdr3_nt: TGCAGTGCTAGTAAAAAGGTGGGCACTGAAGCTTTCTTT
cdr3_aa: CSASKKVGTEAFF

cdr3_length: 17
d_call: TRBD2
j_call: TRBJ2-5
v_call: TRBV20-1
clone_size: few
cdr3_nt: TGCAGTGCTAGAGTGGCTAGCGGGGGGGCCGTACAGGAGACCCAGTACTTC
cdr3_aa: CSARVASGGAVQETQYF

cdr3_length: 15
d_call: NA
j_call: TRBJ2-5
v_call: TRBV27
clone_size: many
cdr3_nt: TGTGCCAGCAGTTTGAGGTTGGCGGCCAGAGAGACCCAGTACTTC
cdr3_aa: CASSLRLAARETQYF

cdr3_length: 16
d_call: NA
j_call: TRBJ1-2
v_call: TRBV3-1
clone_size: many
cdr3_nt: TGTGCCAGCAGCCAGGAGTTAGGGTACTTTAACTATGGCTACACCTTC
cdr3_aa: CASSQELGYFNYGYTF

cdr3_length: 13
d_call: NA
j_call: TRBJ2-7
v_call: TRBV27
clone_size: many
cdr3_nt: TGTGCCAGCACGGAGGGGGCAGGGCACGAGCAGTACTTC
cdr3_aa: CASTEGAGHEQYF

cdr3_length: 14
d_call: NA
j_call: TRBJ1-1
v_call: TRBV12-3/TRBV12-4
clone_size: many
cdr3_nt: TGTGCCAGCAGTTTGACCCCGCCGAACACTGAAGCTTTCTTT
cdr3_aa: CASSLTPPNTEAFF

cdr3_length: 17
d_call: NA
j_call: TRBJ1-4
v_call: TRBV5-6
clone_size: NA
cdr3_nt: TGTGCCAGCAGCTTCCAAAACTTATGGGGATCTAATGAAAAACTGTTTTTT
cdr3_aa: CASSFQNLWGSNEKLFF

cdr3_length: 16
d_call: TRBD1
j_call: TRBJ1-1
v_call: TRBV3-1
clone_size: many
cdr3_nt: TGTGCCAGCAGCCGACAGGGGGCAATTTTGAACACTGAAGCTTTCTTT
cdr3_aa: CASSRQGAILNTEAFF

cdr3_length: 18
d_call: NA
j_call: TRBJ1-4
v_call: TRBV13
clone_size: many
cdr3_nt: TGTGCCAGCAGCTTAGGCCTGTGGCCCCAGAGGGGGAATGAAAAACTGTTTTTT
cdr3_aa: CASSLGLWPQRGNEKLFF

cdr3_length: 15
d_call: TRBD1
j_call: TRBJ1-2
v_call: TRBV6-2/TRBV6-3
clone_size: many
cdr3_nt: TGTGCCAGCAGTTACTCTTCCAGGGGGTACGGTGGCTACACCTTC
cdr3_aa: CASSYSSRGYGGYTF

cdr3_length: 15
d_call: NA
j_call: TRBJ2-3
v_call: TRBV29-1
clone_size: NA
cdr3_nt: TGCAGCGTTGTTCGGCCTCCGGGACTCCCAGTTGTGCAGTATTTT
cdr3_aa: CSVVRPPGLPVVQYF

cdr3_length: 15
d_call: NA
j_call: TRBJ2-3
v_call: TRBV9
clone_size: many
cdr3_nt: TGTGCCAGCAGCGTAGATACTTTCCCCCTAGATACGCAGTATTTT
cdr3_aa: CASSVDTFPLDTQYF

cdr3_length: 18
d_call: TRBD1
j_call: TRBJ2-1
v_call: TRBV27
clone_size: NA
cdr3_nt: TGTGCCAGCAGTTTATCAGGGCGGACAGGGGGGGCCCCCAATGAGCAGTTCTTC
cdr3_aa: CASSLSGRTGGAPNEQFF

cdr3_length: 12
d_call: TRBD1
j_call: TRBJ1-2
v_call: TRBV20-1
clone_size: NA
cdr3_nt: TGCAGTGCCTGGACAGGGGGGGTCGGCTACACCTTC
cdr3_aa: CSAWTGGVGYTF

cdr3_length: 16
d_call: NA
j_call: TRBJ1-5
v_call: TRBV6-5
clone_size: many
cdr3_nt: TGTGCCAGCAGTTACGTCGTGGTAGAGAGCGGTCAGCCCCAGCATTTT
cdr3_aa: CASSYVVVESGQPQHF

cdr3_length: 15
d_call: NA
j_call: TRBJ1-3
v_call: TRBV12-3/TRBV12-4
clone_size: NA
cdr3_nt: TGTGCCAGCCATGGGCGGGGGGGCTCTGGAAACACCATATATTTT
cdr3_aa: CASHGRGGSGNTIYF

cdr3_length: 14
d_call: TRBD1
j_call: TRBJ1-6
v_call: TRBV27
clone_size: many
cdr3_nt: TGTGCCAGCAGTTGGACAGGGGAAAATTCACCCCTCCACTTT
cdr3_aa: CASSWTGENSPLHF

cdr3_length: 10
d_call: NA
j_call: TRBJ1-4
v_call: TRBV9
clone_size: many
cdr3_nt: TGTGCCACCAACTATGAAAAACTGTTTTTT
cdr3_aa: CATNYEKLFF

cdr3_length: 15
d_call: NA
j_call: TRBJ2-4
v_call: TRBV3-1
clone_size: many
cdr3_nt: TGTGCCAGCAGCCAAGATTTGGGGGCCAAAAACATTCAGTACTTC
cdr3_aa: CASSQDLGAKNIQYF

cdr3_length: 17
d_call: TRBD1
j_call: TRBJ1-2
v_call: TRBV3-1
clone_size: many
cdr3_nt: TGTGCCAGCAGCCAAAATGACAGGGTAAAGAAGTCTAATGGCTACACCTTC
cdr3_aa: CASSQNDRVKKSNGYTF

cdr3_length: 14
d_call: TRBD1
j_call: TRBJ1-1
v_call: TRBV5-5
clone_size: many
cdr3_nt: TGCGCCAGCAGCCTGACAGGGGCCAACACTGAAGCTTTCTTT
cdr3_aa: CASSLTGANTEAFF

cdr3_length: 13
d_call: NA
j_call: TRBJ1-1
v_call: TRBV30
clone_size: NA
cdr3_nt: TGTGCCTGGAGTGTAAGGCGGCGCACTGAAGCTTTCTTT
cdr3_aa: CAWSVRRRTEAFF

cdr3_length: 13
d_call: NA
j_call: TRBJ2-1
v_call: TRBV12-3/TRBV12-4
clone_size: many
cdr3_nt: TGTGCCAGCGTCCGAAGCGGTAATAATGAGCAGTTCTTC
cdr3_aa: CASVRSGNNEQFF

cdr3_length: 14
d_call: NA
j_call: TRBJ1-1
v_call: TRBV15
clone_size: many
cdr3_nt: TGTGCCACCAGCAGAGTAGGGAGGAACACTGAAGCTTTCTTT
cdr3_aa: CATSRVGRNTEAFF

cdr3_length: 17
d_call: NA
j_call: TRBJ1-5
v_call: TRBV2
clone_size: NA
cdr3_nt: TGTGCCAGCAGTTTCGGTCCAGGGTTAAGTGAAAATCAGCCCCAGCATTTT
cdr3_aa: CASSFGPGLSENQPQHF

cdr3_length: 14
d_call: TRBD1
j_call: TRBJ2-7
v_call: TRBV4-1
clone_size: many
cdr3_nt: TGCGCCAGCAGGAGGCTCGGACAGGAAGACGAGCAGTACTTC
cdr3_aa: CASRRLGQEDEQYF

cdr3_length: 17
d_call: TRBD1
j_call: TRBJ1-1
v_call: TRBV7-3
clone_size: NA
cdr3_nt: TGTGCCAGCAGCTTAAGACCCGTTAGACAGGGGGCCACTGAAGCTTTCTTT
cdr3_aa: CASSLRPVRQGATEAFF

cdr3_length: 15
d_call: NA
j_call: TRBJ1-1
v_call: TRBV27
clone_size: many
cdr3_nt: TGTGCCAGCAGTCCGCAAAGGACAGATTTCACTGAAGCTTTCTTT
cdr3_aa: CASSPQRTDFTEAFF

cdr3_length: 15
d_call: NA
j_call: TRBJ2-3
v_call: TRBV19
clone_size: NA
cdr3_nt: TGTGCCAGTAGCTTCTCGGGACAACCCAAGGATACGCAGTATTTT
cdr3_aa: CASSFSGQPKDTQYF

cdr3_length: 16
d_call: NA
j_call: TRBJ1-6
v_call: TRBV7-9
clone_size: NA
cdr3_nt: TGTGCCAGCAGCCCATACAAGGGGGAAGGGGATTCACCCCTCCACTTT
cdr3_aa: CASSPYKGEGDSPLHF

cdr3_length: 13
d_call: NA
j_call: TRBJ1-2
v_call: TRBV9
clone_size: many
cdr3_nt: TGTGCCAGCAGGGCGGGAGGGGCGCAGGGCTACACCTTC
cdr3_aa: CASRAGGAQGYTF

cdr3_length: 17
d_call: NA
j_call: TRBJ2-2
v_call: TRBV18
clone_size: NA
cdr3_nt: TGTGCCAGCTCACCCGGTGTAATACAGGGCACCGCCGGGGAGCTGTTTTTT
cdr3_aa: CASSPGVIQGTAGELFF

cdr3_length: 14
d_call: NA
j_call: TRBJ1-2
v_call: TRBV12-3/TRBV12-4
clone_size: many
cdr3_nt: TGTGCCAGCAGGGGAACTACTCCTAACTATGGCTACACCTTC
cdr3_aa: CASRGTTPNYGYTF

cdr3_length: 11
d_call: NA
j_call: TRBJ1-2
v_call: TRBV20-1
clone_size: many
cdr3_nt: TGCAGTGCTTGGACGCCTTATGGCTACACCTTC
cdr3_aa: CSAWTPYGYTF

cdr3_length: 15
d_call: NA
j_call: TRBJ2-1
v_call: TRBV6-1
clone_size: many
cdr3_nt: TGTGCCAGCAGTGAACAGGACGGCCTCTACAATGAGCAGTTCTTC
cdr3_aa: CASSEQDGLYNEQFF

cdr3_length: 12
d_call: NA
j_call: TRBJ2-7
v_call: TRBV3-1
clone_size: many
cdr3_nt: TGTGCCAGCAGCCTCCTAGTATCCGAGCAGTACTTC
cdr3_aa: CASSLLVSEQYF

cdr3_length: 14
d_call: NA
j_call: TRBJ1-1
v_call: TRBV7-6
clone_size: few
cdr3_nt: TGTGCCAGCAGCTTCGGAGGGGGTTCCGGTGAAGCTTTCTTT
cdr3_aa: CASSFGGGSGEAFF

cdr3_length: 12
d_call: NA
j_call: TRBJ2-3
v_call: TRBV3-1
clone_size: many
cdr3_nt: TGTGCCAGCAGCCAAGGTTTCGATACGCAGTATTTT
cdr3_aa: CASSQGFDTQYF

cdr3_length: 16
d_call: TRBD2
j_call: TRBJ2-3
v_call: TRBV7-2
clone_size: NA
cdr3_nt: TGTGCCAGCAGCTTTCCTAGCGGGGGGGTCACAGATACGCAGTATTTT
cdr3_aa: CASSFPSGGVTDTQYF

cdr3_length: 13
d_call: TRBD1
j_call: TRBJ1-1
v_call: TRBV2
clone_size: many
cdr3_nt: TGTGCCAGCAGTTCCCGGGACAGGGGTATCGCTTTCTTT
cdr3_aa: CASSSRDRGIAFF

cdr3_length: 15
d_call: TRBD1
j_call: TRBJ2-7
v_call: TRBV5-1
clone_size: few
cdr3_nt: TGCGCCAGCAGCCGCGGGGGGACAGGGGGAAGCGAGCAGTACTTC
cdr3_aa: CASSRGGTGGSEQYF

cdr3_length: 14
d_call: NA
j_call: TRBJ2-2
v_call: TRBV9
clone_size: many
cdr3_nt: TGTGCCAGCTCCGACACCACGAACACCGGGGAGCTGTTTTTT
cdr3_aa: CASSDTTNTGELFF

cdr3_length: 16
d_call: TRBD2
j_call: TRBJ2-1
v_call: TRBV29-1
clone_size: NA
cdr3_nt: TGCAGCGTTGAACTAGCGGGGGCACGGGGCCGGAATGAGCAGTTCTTC
cdr3_aa: CSVELAGARGRNEQFF

cdr3_length: 16
d_call: NA
j_call: TRBJ1-1
v_call: TRBV5-1
clone_size: many
cdr3_nt: TGCGCCAGCAGCTTGGATTGGGGCCTGGGGGACACTGAAGCTTTCTTT
cdr3_aa: CASSLDWGLGDTEAFF